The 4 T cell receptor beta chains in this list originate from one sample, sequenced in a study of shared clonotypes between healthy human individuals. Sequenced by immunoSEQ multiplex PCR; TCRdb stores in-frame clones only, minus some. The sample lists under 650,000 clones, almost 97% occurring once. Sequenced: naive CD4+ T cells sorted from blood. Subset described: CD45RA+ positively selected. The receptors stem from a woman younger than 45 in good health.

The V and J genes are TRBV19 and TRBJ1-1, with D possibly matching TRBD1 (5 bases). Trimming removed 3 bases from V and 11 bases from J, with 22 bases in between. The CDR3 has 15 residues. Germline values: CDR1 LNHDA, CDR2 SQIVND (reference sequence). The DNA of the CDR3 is TGTGCCAGTAGTATCGATACCTTGGGGCCAGGTTCGGCTTTCTTT. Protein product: CASSIDTLGPGSAFF.

CDR3 bases: TGTGCCAGCAGTGGGGGGGGGCGCAGGACTGAAGCTTTCTTT. This translates into CASSGGGRRTEAFF. The rearrangement links TRBV6-1 to TRBJ1-1; maybe TRBD1 (6 bases). This CDR3 has 14 residues. V was clipped by 4 bases and J by 5 bases, with 14 bases between them. Per the germline V gene, CDR1 is MNHNS and CDR2 is SASEGT.

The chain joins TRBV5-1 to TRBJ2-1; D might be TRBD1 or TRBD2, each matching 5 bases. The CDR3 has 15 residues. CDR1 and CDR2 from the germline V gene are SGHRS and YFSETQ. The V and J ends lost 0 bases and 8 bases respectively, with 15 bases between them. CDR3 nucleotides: TGCGCCAGCAGCTTGGGGGGGAAGAGAGTGGATGAGCAGTTCTTC. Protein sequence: CASSLGGKRVDEQFF.

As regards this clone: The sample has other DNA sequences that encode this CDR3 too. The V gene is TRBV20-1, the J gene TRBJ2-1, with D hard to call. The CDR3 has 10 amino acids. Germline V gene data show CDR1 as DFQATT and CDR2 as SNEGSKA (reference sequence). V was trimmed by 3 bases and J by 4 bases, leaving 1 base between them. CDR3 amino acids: CSASYNEQFF. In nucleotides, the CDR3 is TGCAGTGCTAGTTACAATGAGCAGTTCTTC.